This TCR beta chain was found in a study of T cell responses to AZD1222 COVID-19 vaccine. General study points: The span of vaccine-associated CD4 TCRs extended across spike, with dominance at 160-218 and 743-854. A rise in Spike-specific TCR breadth and depth followed two AZD1222 doses. White British donors predominated, females outnumbered males, and clonal diversity was possibly underestimated. Repertoires were collected only later (after the peak T cell response had occurred).

TCRdb keeps only in-frame clones here, not all; method: immunoSEQ multiplex PCR. The table shows roughly 130,000 clones, with about 88% occurring only once. This clone was observed a single time. Its antigen is not identified. Germline V lookup: CDR1 SQVTM, CDR2 ANQGSEA. The CDR3 covers 14 residues. The ends were cut back, 6 bases at V and 0 bases at J, with 13 bases in the middle. V gene TRBV29-1 combines with J gene TRBJ2-3; tentatively, D is TRBD1 or TRBD2 (5 bases each). The clonotype originates from an adult in good health. The sequencing here drew on peripheral blood, taken on day 0 of MenACWY control vaccination. As DNA, the CDR3 is TGCAGCGTCCCCTCCGGGACGAGCACAGATACGCAGTATTTT. This sequence encodes CSVPSGTSTDTQYF.